Given below is one T cell receptor beta chain in context. The target antigen is unknown. The sample is drawn from a study of T cell responses to AZD1222 COVID-19 vaccine. Study-level findings and limits: Increased Spike-specific TCR breadth and depth were observed after two AZD1222 doses. Variant regions that are unmutated are reportedly the target of nearly half of spike-specific TCRs.

V was cut by 2 bases and J by 3 bases, with 10 bases left in between. The CDR3 sequence is 13 residues long. Germline-derived CDR1 and CDR2 are SQVTM and ANQGSEA. Assay: immunoSEQ multiplex PCR; the TCRdb copy retains only in-frame clones and omits some. This sample has some 99,000 clones; around 87% occur once, and the top ten carry about 5.2%. The rearrangement joins TRBV29-1 to TRBJ1-1; D is unclear. This clonotype was obtained from an adult in good health. The source was peripheral blood, collected on day 0 of AZD1222 vaccination. The CDR3 bases are TGCAGCGTTGAACTGGTCCGCTACACTGAAGCTTTCTTT. The encoded protein is CSVELVRYTEAFF.